Sequencing of this T cell receptor beta chain was carried out in a study of cytomegalovirus exposure and HLA in healthy donors. General study results and limits: Per a later analysis, HLA-associated TCR beta chains showed more clonal expansion than other, equally common TCR beta chains.

The germline CDR1 and CDR2 sequences are SNHLY and FYNNEI. V gave up 3 bases and J gave up 7 bases; unmatched junction bases: 11. This CDR3 comprises 16 residues. 60 Vbeta and 13 Jbeta primers were used in PCR. Clones were sequenced by immunoSEQ multiplex PCR, and TCRdb holds only the in-frame ones, with some missing. This table has nearly 110,000 clones, about 70% appearing once. About this clone: Its antigen is not identified.

The rearrangement joins TRBV2 to TRBJ2-1, with 8 bases matching TRBD1. This clonotype was obtained from a female donor in good health and CMV-seronegative. The material sequenced was PBMCs. CDR3 coding DNA: TGTGCCAGCAGTGAGGAGAGACAGGGGTCGAGGAATGAGCAGTTCTTC. Translation: CASSEERQGSRNEQFF.